The 25 T cell receptor beta chains presented below share a single source sample, sequenced in a study of T cell responses to AZD1222 COVID-19 vaccine. The assay was immunoSEQ multiplex PCR, and TCRdb's table has in-frame clones only and misses some. The table shows some 180,000 clones, with roughly 91% occurring only once. The sequenced sample was peripheral blood, obtained 28 days after the second dose of the MenACWY control vaccine. These receptor sequences come from an adult who received the MenACWY meningococcal vaccine as a control.

The chain links TRBV11-2 to TRBJ1-1; possibly TRBD1 for D (5 bases). The V gene lost 3 bases and the J gene lost 8 bases, with 10 bases spanning the gap. Germline loops: CDR1 SGHAT, CDR2 FQNNGV. CDR3 length: 12 residues. Written as DNA, the CDR3 is TGTGCCAGCAGCTTTTCAGGGCCCGAAGCTTTCTTT. Translated: CASSFSGPEAFF.

This chain joins TRBV6-5 and TRBJ1-2; D remains ambiguous. Between the trimmed V and J ends, which lost 0 bases and 2 bases, there was a span of 13 bases. Germline V gene data show CDR1 as MNHEY and CDR2 as SVGAGI. The CDR3 has 16 residues. CDR3 amino acids: CASSYSSLAGNYGYTF. The CDR3 nucleotides read TGTGCCAGCAGTTACTCTTCATTGGCCGGAAACTATGGCTACACCTTC.

This chain uses TRBV7-2 with TRBJ1-2; no definite D call. Per germline, CDR1 SGHTA and CDR2 FQGNSA. V lost 2 bases, J lost 8 bases, and 6 bases lay in between. This CDR3 has 11 amino acids. CDR3 residues: CASSLMTGYTF. CDR3 bases: TGTGCCAGCAGCTTAATGACCGGCTACACCTTC.

The V and J genes are TRBV7-6 and TRBJ1-6; D perhaps matches TRBD1 (6 bases). The CDR3 totals 15 residues. The germline gives CDR1 SGHVS, CDR2 FNYEAQ. V lost 3 bases and J 3 bases, leaving 9 bases between the germline ends. CDR3 DNA sequence: TGTGCCAGCAGCTTGGCGGACAGCTATAATTCACCCCTCCACTTT. Translated, it gives CASSLADSYNSPLHF.

The V gene is TRBV19, the J gene TRBJ1-6, with D perhaps matching TRBD1 (6 bases). This CDR3 is built from 13 residues. Germline V gene sequence: CDR1 LNHDA, CDR2 SQIVND (reference sequence). Trimming removed 5 bases from V and 14 bases from J, with 16 bases in between. The CDR3 DNA sequence: TGTGCCAGTAGTTCTCGTCGGGGGCAGGCCCTCCACTTT. This gives the protein CASSSRRGQALHF.

The rearrangement joins TRBV5-6 to TRBJ2-4, with 9 bases aligning to TRBD1. The CDR3 sequence is 18 residues long. V trimming: 4 bases; J trimming: 2 bases; junction bases outside the gene matches: 13. Germline V CDR1 and CDR2: SGHDT, YYEEEE. The CDR3 loop reads CASSPGQGRWGTKNIQYF. The CDR3 DNA follows: TGTGCCAGCAGCCCGGGACAGGGAAGGTGGGGGACCAAAAACATTCAGTACTTC.

The rearrangement uses TRBV18 and TRBJ2-7; D gene unclear. The CDR3 spans 16 residues. The V gene's germline CDR1 is KGHSH and CDR2 LQKENI. V dropped 2 bases and J dropped 0 bases, with 14 bases sitting between them. CDR3 sequence reads: CASSPRIAISSYEQYF. In DNA form, the CDR3 reads TGTGCCAGCTCACCAAGGATCGCCATAAGCTCCTACGAGCAGTACTTC.

The chain recombines TRBV7-2 with TRBJ1-6, with 8 positions matching TRBD1. The CDR3 is 16 residues long. V lost 3 bases to trimming and J lost 14 bases; unmatched junction nucleotides: 15. The V gene's germline CDR1 is SGHTA and CDR2 FQGNSA. This CDR3 reads CASSFLSRDRIVTLHF. CDR3 nucleotides: TGTGCCAGCAGCTTTCTATCCCGGGACAGGATTGTCACCCTCCACTTT.

The rearrangement links TRBV19 to TRBJ1-2, with D uncertain. This CDR3 spans 13 amino acids. Germline CDR1 is LNHDA and CDR2 is SQIVND (reference sequence). V was clipped by 2 bases and J by 0 bases, with 4 bases between them. CDR3 residues: CASSIPANYGYTF. DNA for the CDR3: TGTGCCAGTAGTATACCCGCTAACTATGGCTACACCTTC. Full variable domain (missing parts from reference TRBV19 and TRBJ1-2): DGGITQSPKYLFRKEGQNVTLSCEQNLNHDAMYWYRQDPGQGLRLIYYSQIVNDFQKGDIAEGYSVSREKKESFPLTVTSAQKNPTAFYLCASSIPANYGYTFGSGTRLTVV.

The genes are TRBV3-1 (or the pseudogene TRBV3-2) and TRBJ1-1; D may be TRBD1 (5 bases). V lost 4 bases and J lost 4, with 13 bases in between. The CDR3 runs to 14 residues. The germline CDR1 and CDR2 sequences are LGHDT and YNNKEL (reference sequence). This CDR3 reads CASSRGHSVTEAFF. CDR3 DNA sequence: TGTGCCAGCAGCCGAGGACATTCAGTCACTGAAGCTTTCTTT.

The rearrangement links TRBV19 to TRBJ2-1, with unresolved D. This CDR3 region has 16 residues. Germline V gene data show CDR1 as LNHDA and CDR2 as SQIVND (reference sequence). Trimming removed 1 base from V and 4 bases from J, with 14 bases in between. This CDR3 reads CASSIVENLRYNEQFF. CDR3 coding DNA: TGTGCCAGTAGTATAGTGGAGAATCTCAGATACAATGAGCAGTTCTTC.

CDR3 in amino acids: CAISDPPPGGPEAFF. DNA for the CDR3: TGTGCCATCAGTGATCCCCCTCCTGGAGGGCCTGAAGCTTTCTTT. V is TRBV10-3 and J is TRBJ1-1, with D unresolved. The germline V and J ends were trimmed by 3 bases and 6 bases, with 17 bases remaining between them. The CDR3 length is 15 residues. The germline V gene encodes CDR1 ENHRY and CDR2 SYGVKD.

The chain uses TRBV4-2 and TRBJ1-6; D gene ambiguous. The CDR3 runs 15 residues. Germline V gives CDR1 LGHNA, CDR2 YNFKEQ. Trimming removed 0 bases at V and 13 bases at J, with 16 bases between. The CDR3 sequence: CASSQEAASVAPLHF. The CDR3 DNA follows: TGTGCCAGCAGCCAAGAAGCCGCATCGGTCGCCCCCCTCCACTTT.

V is TRBV28 and J is TRBJ1-1; D might be TRBD1 (6 bases). Germline V gene data show CDR1 as MDHEN and CDR2 as SYDVKM. Trimming cost V 5 bases and J 1 base, with 14 bases left between them. The CDR3 spans 15 residues. This chain's CDR3 is CASSPLGGSNTEAFF. For the CDR3, the DNA is TGTGCCAGCAGTCCTCTTGGGGGCTCGAACACTGAAGCTTTCTTT.

J is TRBJ1-4 and V is TRBV12-3 or TRBV12-4, with a weak D call TRBD1 (5 bases). Trimming removed 3 bases from V and 8 bases from J, with 10 bases in between. The CDR3 loop spans 13 amino acids. Here the CDR3 reads CASSLGETEKLFF. As DNA, the CDR3 is TGTGCCAGCAGTTTGGGGGAGACGGAAAAACTGTTTTTT.

V and J are TRBV2 and TRBJ1-3; D is possibly TRBD1 (6 bases). The V end was cut by 5 bases, the J end by 3 bases, with 17 bases between. The CDR3 is made up of 16 amino acids. Germline V lookup: CDR1 SNHLY, CDR2 FYNNEI. CDR3 region: CASSRLGATIGNTIYF. The CDR3 DNA reads as TGTGCCAGCAGTCGACTGGGGGCGACTATTGGAAACACCATATATTTT.

As to this clone: Additional DNA sequences in this sample encode the identical CDR3. The rearrangement joins TRBV5-1 to TRBJ1-1; tentative D call: TRBD1 (5 bases). This CDR3 contains 14 residues. Trimming shortened V by 0 bases and J by 5 bases, and 11 bases separated the two germline ends. Germline V gene lookup returns CDR1 SGHRS and CDR2 YFSETQ. CDR3 amino acids: CASSLGQGGTEAFF. Here the CDR3 DNA reads TGCGCCAGCAGCTTGGGGCAGGGAGGGACTGAAGCTTTCTTT.

The rearrangement uses TRBV11-2 and TRBJ1-4; a weak D match, TRBD1 (5 bases). CDR1 SGHAT and CDR2 FQNNGV come from the germline V gene. Trimming pared 0 bases from V and 10 bases from J, leaving 15 bases between. This CDR3 comprises 15 residues. The CDR3 DNA sequence: TGTGCCAGCAGCTTAGAGTGGGGGGGGTCGGGAAAACTGTTTTTT. Translating it yields CASSLEWGGSGKLFF.

The V call is TRBV14, the J call TRBJ1-2, with D hard to call. The V and J ends lost 4 bases and 6 bases respectively, with 15 bases between them. Per germline, CDR1 SGHDN and CDR2 FVKESK. The CDR3 has 14 amino acids. The CDR3 DNA is TGTGCCAGCAGCCCCTATCTTCCGTACGATGGCTACACCTTC. This translates into CASSPYLPYDGYTF.

The rearrangement uses TRBV27 and TRBJ1-4; D gene ambiguous. V lost 8 bases and J 0 bases, leaving 10 bases between the germline ends. This CDR3 comprises 14 residues. From germline, CDR1 is MNHEY and CDR2 SMNVEV (reference sequence). The CDR3 region is CASRGPTTNEKLFF. CDR3 nucleotides: TGTGCCAGCCGAGGTCCCACAACTAATGAAAAACTGTTTTTT. Variable domain in full (rest from reference TRBV27 and TRBJ1-4): EAQVTQNPRYLITVTGKKLTVTCSQNMNHEYMSWYRQDPGLGLRQIYYSMNVEVTDKGDVPEGYKVSRKEKRNFPLILESPSPNQTSLYFCASRGPTTNEKLFFGSGTQLSVL.

V gene TRBV7-9 combines with J gene TRBJ1-5; D ambiguous. Germline CDR1 SEHNR, CDR2 FQNEAQ (reference sequence). V was cut by 6 bases and J by 0 bases, with 9 bases left in between. This CDR3 region has 14 residues. The CDR3 reads CASRATGSNQPQHF. The CDR3 DNA follows: TGTGCCAGCAGGGCGACGGGTAGCAATCAGCCCCAGCATTTT.

V is TRBV3-1 (or the pseudogene TRBV3-2) and J is TRBJ2-2; no clear D gene. The CDR3 has 17 amino acids. V shed 1 base and J shed 2 bases, with 14 bases lying between them. Germline CDR1 is LGHDT and CDR2 is YNNKEL (reference sequence). CDR3 DNA: TGTGCCAGCAGCCAAGTCAGGCCTACCCCTAACACCGGGGAGCTGTTTTTT. Amino acid sequence: CASSQVRPTPNTGELFF.

The CDR3 spells CASTQGGRGLTSYGYTF. CDR3 DNA sequence: TGTGCCAGCACCCAGGGGGGCAGGGGGCTCACTTCCTATGGCTACACCTTC. The V gene is TRBV5-4, the J gene TRBJ1-2, with 8 positions matching TRBD1. The CDR3 spans 17 residues. CDR1 is SGHNT and CDR2 is YYREEE in the germline V gene (reference sequence). V was pared by 6 bases and J by 4 bases, with 17 bases of the junction left unmatched.

The CDR3 nucleotides read TGTGCCTGGAGTCGGGACCGGAGCTCCTATAATTCACCCCTCCACTTT. Its protein product is CAWSRDRSSYNSPLHF. This chain connects TRBV30 to TRBJ1-6, with TRBD1 as a possible D gene (5 bases). This CDR3 region has 16 residues. CDR1 is GTSNPN, CDR2 SVGIG, per germline (reference sequence). Trimming removed 2 bases from V and 0 bases from J, with 11 bases in between.

J is TRBJ2-6 and V is TRBV7-9; D is possibly TRBD1 (5 bases). Trimming stripped 5 bases from V and 1 base from J, with 18 bases between. Germline-derived CDR1 and CDR2 are SEHNR and FQNEAQ (reference sequence). There are 18 residues in the CDR3. The CDR3 bases are TGTGCCAGCAGCCCGGCTAGAGGCAGGGTATCTGGGGCCAACGTCCTGACTTTC. The encoded protein is CASSPARGRVSGANVLTF.